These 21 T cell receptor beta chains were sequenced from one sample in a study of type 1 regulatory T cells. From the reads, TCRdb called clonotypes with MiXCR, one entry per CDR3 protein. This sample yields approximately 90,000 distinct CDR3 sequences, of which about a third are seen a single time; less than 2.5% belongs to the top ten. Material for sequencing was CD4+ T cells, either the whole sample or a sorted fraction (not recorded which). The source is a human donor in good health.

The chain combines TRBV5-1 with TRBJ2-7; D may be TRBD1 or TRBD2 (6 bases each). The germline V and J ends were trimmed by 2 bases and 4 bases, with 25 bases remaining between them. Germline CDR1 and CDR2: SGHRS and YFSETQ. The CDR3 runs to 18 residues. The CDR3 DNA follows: TGCGCCAGCAGCTTCGATAACAGAGGGCCGGGGGCTTTATACGAGCAGTACTTC. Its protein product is CASSFDNRGPGALYEQYF.

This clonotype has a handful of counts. CDR3: CASSQLQTNYGYTF. CDR3 nucleotide sequence: TGTGCCAGCAGCCAACTCCAGACTAACTATGGCTACACCTTC. V gene TRBV3-1 combines with J gene TRBJ1-2; D remains unclear. Trimming cost V 2 bases and J 0 bases, with 7 bases left between them. From germline, CDR1 is LGHDT and CDR2 YNNKEL (reference sequence). This CDR3 has 14 amino acids.

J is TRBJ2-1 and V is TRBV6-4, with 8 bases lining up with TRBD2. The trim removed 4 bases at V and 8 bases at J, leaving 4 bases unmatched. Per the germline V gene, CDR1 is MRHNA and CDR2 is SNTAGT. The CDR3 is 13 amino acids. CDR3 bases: TGTGCCAGCAGTGGAGAACTAGCGGATGAGCAGTTCTTC. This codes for CASSGELADEQFF.

This chain's CDR3 is CASSLGPGSSYNEQFF. The CDR3 nucleotides read TGTGCCAGCAGCTTAGGCCCCGGCAGCTCCTACAATGAGCAGTTCTTC. The chain carries TRBV7-7 and TRBJ2-1; D is unresolved. Germline-derived CDR1 and CDR2 are SSHAT and FNYEAQ (reference sequence). V was shortened by 1 base and J by 0 bases, with 10 bases between the two germline ends. CDR3 length equals 16 residues.

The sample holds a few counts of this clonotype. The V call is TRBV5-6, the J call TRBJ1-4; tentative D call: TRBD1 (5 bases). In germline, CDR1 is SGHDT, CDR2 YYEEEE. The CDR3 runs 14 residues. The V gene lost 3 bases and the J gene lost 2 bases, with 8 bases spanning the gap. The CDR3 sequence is CASSWRGTNEKLFF. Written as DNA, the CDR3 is TGTGCCAGCAGCTGGAGGGGCACTAATGAAAAACTGTTTTTT.

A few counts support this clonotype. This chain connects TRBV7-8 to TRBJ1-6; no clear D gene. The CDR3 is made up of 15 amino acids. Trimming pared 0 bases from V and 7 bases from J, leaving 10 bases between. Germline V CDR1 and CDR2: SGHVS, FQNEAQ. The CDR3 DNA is TGTGCCAGCAGCTTAGCGGCACCGGCGAATTCACCCCTCCACTTT. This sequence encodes CASSLAAPANSPLHF.

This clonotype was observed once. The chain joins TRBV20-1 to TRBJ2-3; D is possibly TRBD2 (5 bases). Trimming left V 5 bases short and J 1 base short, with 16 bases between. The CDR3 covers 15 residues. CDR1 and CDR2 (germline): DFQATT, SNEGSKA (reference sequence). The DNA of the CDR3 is TGCAGTGCTTGCGAGCGGAGCAGTGGCACAGATACGCAGTATTTT. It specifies CSACERSSGTDTQYF.

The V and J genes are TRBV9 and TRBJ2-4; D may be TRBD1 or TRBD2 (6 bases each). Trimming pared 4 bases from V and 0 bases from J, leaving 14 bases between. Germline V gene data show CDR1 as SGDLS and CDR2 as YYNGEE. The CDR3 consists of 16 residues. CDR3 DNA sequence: TGTGCCAGCAGCACCCCTAGGGGGGTAGCCAAAAACATTCAGTACTTC. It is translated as CASSTPRGVAKNIQYF.

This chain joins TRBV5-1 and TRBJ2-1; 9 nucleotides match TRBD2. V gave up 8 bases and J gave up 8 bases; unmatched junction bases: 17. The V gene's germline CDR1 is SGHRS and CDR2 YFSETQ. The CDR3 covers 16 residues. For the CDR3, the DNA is TGCGCCAGTCTCCCTCCCGGCGGGAGGGGTCTGGATGAGCAGTTCTTC. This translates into CASLPPGGRGLDEQFF.

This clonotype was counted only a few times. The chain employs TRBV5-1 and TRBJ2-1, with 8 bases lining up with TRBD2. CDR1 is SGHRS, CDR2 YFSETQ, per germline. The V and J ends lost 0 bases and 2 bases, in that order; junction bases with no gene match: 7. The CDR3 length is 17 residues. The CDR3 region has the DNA TGCGCCAGCAGCTTGGAAGTGACTAGCGTGACCTACAATGAGCAGTTCTTC. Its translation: CASSLEVTSVTYNEQFF.

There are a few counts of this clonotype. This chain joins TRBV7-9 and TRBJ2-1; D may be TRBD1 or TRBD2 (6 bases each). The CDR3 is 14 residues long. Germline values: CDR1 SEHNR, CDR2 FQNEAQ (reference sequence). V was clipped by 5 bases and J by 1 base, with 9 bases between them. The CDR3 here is CASSPGASYNEQFF. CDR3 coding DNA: TGTGCCAGCAGCCCGGGGGCTTCCTACAATGAGCAGTTCTTC.

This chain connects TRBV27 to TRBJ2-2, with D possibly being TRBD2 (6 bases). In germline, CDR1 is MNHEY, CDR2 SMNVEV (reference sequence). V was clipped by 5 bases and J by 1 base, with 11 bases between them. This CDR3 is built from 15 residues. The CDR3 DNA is TGTGCCAGCAGTCTGTGGGGAGGGAACACCGGGGAGCTGTTTTTT. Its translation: CASSLWGGNTGELFF.

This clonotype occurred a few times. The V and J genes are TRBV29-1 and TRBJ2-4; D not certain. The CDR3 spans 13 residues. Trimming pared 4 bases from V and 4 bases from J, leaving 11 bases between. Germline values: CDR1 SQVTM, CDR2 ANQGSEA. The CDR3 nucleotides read TGCAGCGTTGGGAGCCCAGATAAAAACATTCAGTACTTC. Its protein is CSVGSPDKNIQYF.

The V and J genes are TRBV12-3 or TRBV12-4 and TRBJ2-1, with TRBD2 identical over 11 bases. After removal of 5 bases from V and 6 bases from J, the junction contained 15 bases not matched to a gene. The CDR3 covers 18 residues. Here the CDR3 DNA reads TGTGCCAGCAGTCACTCAAACCGATTAGCGGGAGGGCCCAATGAGCAGTTCTTC. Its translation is CASSHSNRLAGGPNEQFF.

CDR3 nucleotide sequence: TGTGCCAGCAGCGTAGATGGAAGACCCGGGACAGGGGGAAGGACTGAAGCTTTCTTT. The encoded protein is CASSVDGRPGTGGRTEAFF. V and J are TRBV9 and TRBJ1-1; TRBD1 matches at 11 bases. The CDR3 length is 19 residues. Germline-derived CDR1 and CDR2 are SGDLS and YYNGEE. V lost 0 bases, J lost 5 bases, and 15 bases stayed unmatched.

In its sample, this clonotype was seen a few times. CDR3 sequence reads: CAPGGTDPLFYNSPLHF. CDR3 sequence (DNA): TGTGCCCCCGGTGGGACAGACCCTCTTTTCTATAATTCACCCCTCCACTTT. V gene TRBV9 combines with J gene TRBJ1-6; TRBD1 matches at 7 bases. CDR3 length: 17 residues. Germline trimming cut 10 bases from V and 3 bases from J; bases unmatched to any gene: 16. CDR1 is SGDLS, CDR2 YYNGEE, per germline.

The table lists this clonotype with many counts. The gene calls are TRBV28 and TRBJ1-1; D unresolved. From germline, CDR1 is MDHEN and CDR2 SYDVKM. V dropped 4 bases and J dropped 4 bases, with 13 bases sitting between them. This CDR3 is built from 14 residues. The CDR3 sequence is CASSSPGPSTEAFF. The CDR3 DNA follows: TGTGCCAGCAGTTCCCCCGGACCGTCCACTGAAGCTTTCTTT.

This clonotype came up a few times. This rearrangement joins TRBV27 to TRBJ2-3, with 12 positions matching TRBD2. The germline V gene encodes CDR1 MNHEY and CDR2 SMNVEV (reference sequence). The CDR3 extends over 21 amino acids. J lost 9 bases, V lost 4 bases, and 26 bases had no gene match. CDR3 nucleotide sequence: TGTGCCAGCAGTTCTTTAGAGCTAGCGGGAGGGATGTCCCGGCGCCGAGGGACGCAGTATTTT. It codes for CASSSLELAGGMSRRRGTQYF.

CDR3 region: CASSVPKGELFF. For the CDR3, the DNA is TGTGCCAGCAGCGTCCCTAAGGGGGAGCTGTTTTTT. The chain recombines TRBV9 with TRBJ2-2; D is undetermined. This CDR3 contains 12 residues. The germline V gene has CDR1 SGDLS and CDR2 YYNGEE. Trimming removed 2 bases at V and 8 bases at J, with 7 bases between.

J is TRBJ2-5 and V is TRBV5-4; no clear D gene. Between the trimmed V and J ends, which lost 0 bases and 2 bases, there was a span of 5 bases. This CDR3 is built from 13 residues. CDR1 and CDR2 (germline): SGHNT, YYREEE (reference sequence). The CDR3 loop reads CASSLVRQETQYF. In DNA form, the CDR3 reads TGTGCCAGCAGCTTGGTACGGCAAGAGACCCAGTACTTC.

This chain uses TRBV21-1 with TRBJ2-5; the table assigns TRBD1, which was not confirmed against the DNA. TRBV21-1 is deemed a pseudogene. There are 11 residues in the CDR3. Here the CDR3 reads CARTPKGAQYF. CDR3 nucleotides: TGTGCCAGGACCCCTAAAGGGGCCCAGTACTTC.